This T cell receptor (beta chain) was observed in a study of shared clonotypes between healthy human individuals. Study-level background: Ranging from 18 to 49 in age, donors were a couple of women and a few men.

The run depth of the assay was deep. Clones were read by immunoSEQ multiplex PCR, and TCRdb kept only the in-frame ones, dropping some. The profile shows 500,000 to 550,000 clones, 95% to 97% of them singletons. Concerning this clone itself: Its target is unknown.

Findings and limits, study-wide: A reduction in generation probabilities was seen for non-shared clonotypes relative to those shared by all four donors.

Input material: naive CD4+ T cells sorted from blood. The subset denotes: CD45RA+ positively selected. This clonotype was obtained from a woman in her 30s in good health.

CDR3 residues: CASSEQGNYGYTF. As DNA, the CDR3 is TGTGCCAGCAGCGAACAGGGGAACTATGGCTACACCTTC. The chain has TRBV6-4 and TRBJ1-2; 7 bases agree with TRBD1. The CDR3 is made up of 13 amino acids. After removal of 6 bases from V and 2 bases from J, the junction contained 3 bases not matched to a gene. The germline V gene encodes CDR1 MRHNA and CDR2 SNTAGT.